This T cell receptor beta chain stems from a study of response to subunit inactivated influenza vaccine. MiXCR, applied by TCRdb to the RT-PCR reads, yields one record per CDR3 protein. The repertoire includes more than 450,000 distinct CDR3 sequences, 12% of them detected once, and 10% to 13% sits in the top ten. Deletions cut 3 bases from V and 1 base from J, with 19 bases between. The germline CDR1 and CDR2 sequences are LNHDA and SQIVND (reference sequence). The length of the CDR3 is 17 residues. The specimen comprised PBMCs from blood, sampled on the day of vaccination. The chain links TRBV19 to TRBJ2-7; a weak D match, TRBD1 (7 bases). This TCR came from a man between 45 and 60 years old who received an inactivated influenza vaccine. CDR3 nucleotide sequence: TGTGCCAGTAGTATCCCCCCCGGAGGGACAGTGTCCTACGAGCAGTACTTC. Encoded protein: CASSIPPGGTVSYEQYF.